These 2 T cell receptor beta chains share one sample of origin, sequenced in a study of blood T cell repertoires in COVID-19. Here immunoSEQ multiplex PCR was the method, and the copy in TCRdb shows in-frame clones only, minus some. The sample carries 60,000 to 85,000 clones, roughly 90% recorded once. The sample taken for sequencing was peripheral blood. These receptor sequences come from a man aged 45-60 years with active COVID-19.

The chain recombines TRBV11-1 with TRBJ1-2; TRBD1 matches at 8 bases. The germline V gene has CDR1 SGHAT and CDR2 FQDESV (reference sequence). This CDR3 has 12 residues. Unmatched junction bases numbered 5, after V lost 4 bases and J lost 10 bases. In DNA form, the CDR3 reads TGTGCCAGCAGCTCATGGACAGGGATCTACACCTTC. It encodes CASSSWTGIYTF.

The chain combines TRBV18 with TRBJ1-6; D is unresolved. Trimming shortened V by 6 bases and J by 0 bases, and 6 bases separated the two germline ends. This CDR3 is 14 amino acids long. From germline, CDR1 is KGHSH and CDR2 LQKENI. The CDR3 DNA is TGTGCCAGCTCCCGGAGCTCCTATAATTCACCCCTCCACTTT. Its translation is CASSRSSYNSPLHF. Full variable domain (rest looked up from reference TRBV18 and TRBJ1-6): NAGVMQNPRHLVRRRGQEARLRCSPMKGHSHVYWYRQLPEEGLKFMVYLQKENIIDESGMPKERFSAEFPKEGPSILRIQQVVRGDSAAYFCASSRSSYNSPLHFGNGTRLTVT.